These T cell receptor beta chains were read from a single sample in a study of cytomegalovirus exposure and HLA in healthy donors. Here immunoSEQ multiplex PCR was the method, and the copy in TCRdb shows in-frame clones only, minus some. The sample includes about 98,000 clones, under 70% seen only once; the top ten take under 3%. Sequenced material: PBMCs. Source of these receptors: a man between 45 and 60 years old in good health and CMV-seronegative. The CDR3 runs from the conserved cysteine through the conserved F or W. D genes are given only for firm matches. Size values are once, few and many counts, or a class for expanded clones, and some rows have none.

D	V	size	J	CDR3	DNA
TRBD2	TRBV7-6	-	TRBJ2-7	CASSPTTTSGRSGQYF	TGTGCCAGCAGCCCTACAACCACTAGCGGGAGAAGCGGGCAGTACTTC
TRBD1	TRBV30	-	TRBJ2-6	CAWSVTGASNVLTF	TGTGCCTGGAGTGTAACAGGGGCTTCCAACGTCCTGACTTTC
-	TRBV27	-	TRBJ2-1	CASSTVAGSPYNEQFF	TGTGCCAGCAGCACCGTGGCGGGATCTCCCTACAATGAGCAGTTCTTC
-	TRBV18	-	TRBJ1-1	CASSDDRLNTEAFF	TGTGCCAGCTCCGACGACAGACTTAACACTGAAGCTTTCTTT
TRBD2	TRBV29-1	-	TRBJ2-7	CSVGLVMGEQYF	TGCAGCGTCGGACTAGTCATGGGCGAGCAGTACTTC
-	TRBV4-1	-	TRBJ1-1	CASSQDLPGNTEAFF	TGCGCCAGCAGCCAAGATTTACCGGGGAACACTGAAGCTTTCTTT
TRBD1	TRBV5-6	few	TRBJ1-1	CASSPTGERGHTEAFF	TGTGCCAGCAGCCCAACAGGGGAGAGGGGGCACACTGAAGCTTTCTTT
-	TRBV7-9	-	TRBJ2-1	CASSSPPGRRSYNEQFF	TGTGCCAGCAGCTCCCCACCAGGGCGCCGCTCCTACAATGAGCAGTTCTTC
TRBD1	TRBV10-3	-	TRBJ1-1	CAISLGGTGTTEAFF	TGTGCCATCAGCTTGGGCGGGACAGGGACCACTGAAGCTTTCTTT
TRBD2	TRBV5-1	-	TRBJ2-1	CASSLVLAGLVGSYNEQFF	TGCGCCAGCAGCTTGGTACTAGCGGGGCTGGTGGGCTCCTACAATGAGCAGTTCTTC
-	TRBV6-5	-	TRBJ1-6	CASSSVHREGGSLHF	TGTGCCAGCAGTTCGGTTCACAGGGAAGGCGGATCCCTCCACTTT
-	TRBV18	-	TRBJ2-7	CASSPDSYEQYF	TGTGCCAGCTCACCGGACAGTTACGAGCAGTACTTC
TRBD1	TRBV5-1	-	TRBJ2-4	CASSSTGVSSAKNIQYF	TGCGCCAGCAGCTCGACAGGGGTCTCATCGGCCAAAAACATTCAGTACTTC
TRBD1	TRBV6-1	-	TRBJ2-2	CASSEARGISTGELFF	TGTGCCAGCAGTGAAGCCAGGGGGATAAGCACCGGGGAGCTGTTTTTT
-	TRBV27	few	TRBJ1-6	CASSWSSPNSPLHF	TGTGCCAGCAGTTGGAGTTCACCCAATTCACCCCTCCACTTT